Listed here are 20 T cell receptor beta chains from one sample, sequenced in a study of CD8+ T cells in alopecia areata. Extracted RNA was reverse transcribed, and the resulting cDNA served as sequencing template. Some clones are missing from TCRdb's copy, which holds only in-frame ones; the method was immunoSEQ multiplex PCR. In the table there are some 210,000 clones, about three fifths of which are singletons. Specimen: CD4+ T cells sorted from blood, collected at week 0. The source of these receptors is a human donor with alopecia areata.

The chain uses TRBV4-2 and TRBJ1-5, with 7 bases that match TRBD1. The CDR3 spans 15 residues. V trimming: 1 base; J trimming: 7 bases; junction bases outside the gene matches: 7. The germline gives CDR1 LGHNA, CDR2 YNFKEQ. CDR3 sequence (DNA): TGTGCCAGCAGCCAAGTACAGGGGTACGGGCAGCCCCAGCATTTT. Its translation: CASSQVQGYGQPQHF.

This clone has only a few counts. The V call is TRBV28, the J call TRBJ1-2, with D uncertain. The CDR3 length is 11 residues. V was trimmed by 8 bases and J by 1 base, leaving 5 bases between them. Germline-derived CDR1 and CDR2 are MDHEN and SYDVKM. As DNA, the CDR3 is TGTGCCAGCCAGAGTAACTATGGCTACACCTTC. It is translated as CASQSNYGYTF.

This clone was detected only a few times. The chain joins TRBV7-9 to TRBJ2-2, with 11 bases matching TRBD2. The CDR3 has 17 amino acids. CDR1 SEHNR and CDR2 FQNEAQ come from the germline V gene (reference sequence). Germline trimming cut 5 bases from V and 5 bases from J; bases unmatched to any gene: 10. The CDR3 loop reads CASSSPLAGGETGELFF. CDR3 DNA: TGTGCCAGCAGCAGTCCCTTAGCGGGAGGGGAAACCGGGGAGCTGTTTTTT.

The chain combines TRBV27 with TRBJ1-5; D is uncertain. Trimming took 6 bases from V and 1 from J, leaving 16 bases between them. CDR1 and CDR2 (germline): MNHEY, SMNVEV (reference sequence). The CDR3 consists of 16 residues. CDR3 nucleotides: TGTGCCAGCAGCCCCCGGGTGGGTGGCAGCAATCAGCCCCAGCATTTT. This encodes CASSPRVGGSNQPQHF.

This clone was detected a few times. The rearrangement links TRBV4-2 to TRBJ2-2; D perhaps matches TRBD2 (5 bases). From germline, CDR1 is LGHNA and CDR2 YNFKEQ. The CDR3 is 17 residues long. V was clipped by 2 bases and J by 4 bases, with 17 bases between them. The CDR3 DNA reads TGTGCCAGCAGCCAACTTTCCCCAACTAGATCCACCGGGGAGCTGTTTTTT. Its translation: CASSQLSPTRSTGELFF.

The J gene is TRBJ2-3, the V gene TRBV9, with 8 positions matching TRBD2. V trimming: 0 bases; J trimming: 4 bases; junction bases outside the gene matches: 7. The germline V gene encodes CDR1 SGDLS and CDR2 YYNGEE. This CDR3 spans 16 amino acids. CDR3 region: CASSVGGAGVPDTQYF. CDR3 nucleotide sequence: TGTGCCAGCAGCGTAGGGGGAGCGGGAGTACCAGATACGCAGTATTTT.

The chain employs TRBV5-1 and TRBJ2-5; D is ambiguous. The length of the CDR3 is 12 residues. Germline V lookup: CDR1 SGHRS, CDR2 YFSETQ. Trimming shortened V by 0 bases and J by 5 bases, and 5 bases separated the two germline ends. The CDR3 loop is CASSLDAETQYF. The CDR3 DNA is TGCGCCAGCAGCTTGGACGCTGAGACCCAGTACTTC.

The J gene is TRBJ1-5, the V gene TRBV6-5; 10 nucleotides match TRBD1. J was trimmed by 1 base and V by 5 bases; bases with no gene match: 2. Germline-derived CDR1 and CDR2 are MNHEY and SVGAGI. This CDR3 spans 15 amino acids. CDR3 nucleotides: TGTGCCAGCAGTAAGGACAGGGGGAGCAATCAGCCCCAGCATTTT. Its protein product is CASSKDRGSNQPQHF.

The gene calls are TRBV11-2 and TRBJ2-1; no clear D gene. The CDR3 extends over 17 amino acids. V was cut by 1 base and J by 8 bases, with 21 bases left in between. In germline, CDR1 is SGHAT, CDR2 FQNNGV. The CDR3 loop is CASSLVMMSTGWDEQFF. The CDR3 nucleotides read TGTGCCAGCAGCTTAGTCATGATGTCCACCGGCTGGGATGAGCAGTTCTTC.

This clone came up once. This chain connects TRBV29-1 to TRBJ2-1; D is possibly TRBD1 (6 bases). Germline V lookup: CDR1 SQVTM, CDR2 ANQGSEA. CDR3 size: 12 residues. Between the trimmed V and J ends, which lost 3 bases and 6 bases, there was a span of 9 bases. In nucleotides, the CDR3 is TGCAGCGTTGAGGGACACACCAATGAGCAGTTCTTC. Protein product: CSVEGHTNEQFF.

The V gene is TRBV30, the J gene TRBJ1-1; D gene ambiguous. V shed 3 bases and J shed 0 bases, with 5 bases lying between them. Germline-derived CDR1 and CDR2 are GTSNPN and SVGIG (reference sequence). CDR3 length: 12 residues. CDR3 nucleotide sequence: TGTGCCTGGAGAGTTGTGAACACTGAAGCTTTCTTT. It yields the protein CAWRVVNTEAFF.

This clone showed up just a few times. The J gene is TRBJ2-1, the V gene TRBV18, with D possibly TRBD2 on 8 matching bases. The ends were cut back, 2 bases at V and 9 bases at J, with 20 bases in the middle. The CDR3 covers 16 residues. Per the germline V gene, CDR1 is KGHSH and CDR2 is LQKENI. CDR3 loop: CASSPFTGGSGGEQFF. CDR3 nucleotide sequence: TGTGCCAGCTCACCATTCACGGGAGGGTCAGGGGGTGAGCAGTTCTTC.

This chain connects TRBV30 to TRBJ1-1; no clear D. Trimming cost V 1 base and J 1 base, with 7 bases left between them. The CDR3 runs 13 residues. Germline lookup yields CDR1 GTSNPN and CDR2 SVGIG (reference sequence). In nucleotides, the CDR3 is TGTGCCTGGAGTGGCCCGGGGAACACTGAAGCTTTCTTT. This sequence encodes CAWSGPGNTEAFF.

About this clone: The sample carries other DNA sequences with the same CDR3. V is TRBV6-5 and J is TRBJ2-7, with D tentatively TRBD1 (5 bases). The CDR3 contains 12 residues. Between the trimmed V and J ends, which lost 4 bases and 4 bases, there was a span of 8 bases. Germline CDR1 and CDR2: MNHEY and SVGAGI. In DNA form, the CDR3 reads TGTGCCAGCAGTTCCAGGGCGTACGAGCAGTACTTC. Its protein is CASSSRAYEQYF.

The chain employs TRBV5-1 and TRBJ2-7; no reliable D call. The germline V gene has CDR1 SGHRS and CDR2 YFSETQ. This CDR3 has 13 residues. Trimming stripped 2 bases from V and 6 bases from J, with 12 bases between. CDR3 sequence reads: CASSFAQLGEQYF. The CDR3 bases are TGCGCCAGCAGCTTCGCGCAGCTCGGCGAGCAGTACTTC.

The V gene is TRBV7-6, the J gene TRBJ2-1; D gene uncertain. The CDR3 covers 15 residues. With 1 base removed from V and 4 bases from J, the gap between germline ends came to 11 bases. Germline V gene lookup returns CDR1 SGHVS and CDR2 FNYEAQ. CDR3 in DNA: TGTGCCAGCAGCTTAGGAGGCCACATGTACAATGAGCAGTTCTTC. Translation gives CASSLGGHMYNEQFF.

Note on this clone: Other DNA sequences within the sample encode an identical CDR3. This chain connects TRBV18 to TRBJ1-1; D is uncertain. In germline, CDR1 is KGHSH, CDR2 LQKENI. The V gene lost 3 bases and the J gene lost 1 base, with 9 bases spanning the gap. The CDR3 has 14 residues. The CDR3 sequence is CASSPGTWNTEAFF. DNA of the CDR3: TGTGCCAGCTCACCTGGAACATGGAACACTGAAGCTTTCTTT.

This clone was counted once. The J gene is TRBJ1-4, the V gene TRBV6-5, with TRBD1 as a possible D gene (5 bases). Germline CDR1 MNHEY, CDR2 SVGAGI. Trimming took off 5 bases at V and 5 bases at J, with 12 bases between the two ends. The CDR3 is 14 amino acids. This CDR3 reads CASSRQMGNEKLFF. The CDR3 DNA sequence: TGTGCCAGCAGTCGACAGATGGGAAATGAAAAACTGTTTTTT.

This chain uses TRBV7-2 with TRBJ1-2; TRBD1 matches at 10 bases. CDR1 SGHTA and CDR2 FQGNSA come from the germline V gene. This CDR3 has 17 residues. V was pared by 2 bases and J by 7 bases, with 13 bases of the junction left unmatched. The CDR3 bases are TGTGCCAGCAGCTTATATCCGGGACAGGGGTTAACGGTTGGCTACACCTTC. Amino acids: CASSLYPGQGLTVGYTF.

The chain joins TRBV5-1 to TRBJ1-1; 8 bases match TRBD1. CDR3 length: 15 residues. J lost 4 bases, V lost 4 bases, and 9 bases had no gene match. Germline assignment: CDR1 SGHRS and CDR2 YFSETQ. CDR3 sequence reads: CASSASTGVSTEAFF. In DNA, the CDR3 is TGCGCCAGCAGCGCCTCGACAGGGGTGAGCACTGAAGCTTTCTTT.